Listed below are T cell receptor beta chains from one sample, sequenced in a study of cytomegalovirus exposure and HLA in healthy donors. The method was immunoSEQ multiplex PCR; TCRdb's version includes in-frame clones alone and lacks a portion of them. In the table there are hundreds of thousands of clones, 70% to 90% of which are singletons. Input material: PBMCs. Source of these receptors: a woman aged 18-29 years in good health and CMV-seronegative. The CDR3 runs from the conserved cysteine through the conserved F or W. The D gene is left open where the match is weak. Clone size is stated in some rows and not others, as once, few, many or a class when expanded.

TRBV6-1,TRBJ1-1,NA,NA,CASSGLVRVGTEAFF,TGTGCCAGCAGTGGATTAGTCAGGGTTGGGACTGAAGCTTTCTTT
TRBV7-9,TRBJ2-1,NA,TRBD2,CASSTGLANNEQFF,TGTGCCAGCAGCACGGGACTAGCTAACAATGAGCAGTTCTTC
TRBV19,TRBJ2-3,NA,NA,CASSEGTDTQYF,TGTGCCAGTAGTGAGGGCACAGATACGCAGTATTTT
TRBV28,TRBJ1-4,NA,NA,CASSSNEKLFF,TGTGCCAGCAGTTCAAATGAAAAACTGTTTTTT
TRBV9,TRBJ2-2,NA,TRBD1,CASSGRHRGQAPGELFF,TGTGCCAGCAGCGGCCGACACAGGGGGCAAGCACCCGGGGAGCTGTTTTTT
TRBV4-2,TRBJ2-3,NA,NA,CASSQDFSGTSTDTQYF,TGTGCCAGCAGCCAAGATTTCTCGGGGACAAGCACAGATACGCAGTATTTT
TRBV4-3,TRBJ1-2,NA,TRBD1,CASSQGDRAQSGYTF,TGCGCCAGCAGCCAAGGAGACAGGGCCCAATCTGGCTACACCTTC
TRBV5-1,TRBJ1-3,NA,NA,CASSLGPGESGTIYF,TGCGCCAGCAGCTTGGGGCCAGGAGAGAGCGGCACCATATATTTT
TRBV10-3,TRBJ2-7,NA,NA,CAISVPGSSSYEQYF,TGTGCCATCAGTGTGCCAGGCTCCAGCTCCTACGAGCAGTACTTC
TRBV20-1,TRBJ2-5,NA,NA,CSARALETQYF,TGCAGTGCTAGGGCCCTGGAGACCCAGTACTTC
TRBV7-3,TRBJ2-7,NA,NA,CASSLTRDHEQYF,TGTGCCAGCAGCTTAACCCGGGATCACGAGCAGTACTTC
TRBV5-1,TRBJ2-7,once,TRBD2,CASSPREGLTGEQYF,TGCGCCAGCAGCCCCAGGGAGGGACTAACTGGCGAGCAGTACTTC
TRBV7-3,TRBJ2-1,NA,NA,CASSPTTGSWEQFF,TGTGCCAGCAGCCCGACGACAGGCTCCTGGGAGCAGTTCTTC
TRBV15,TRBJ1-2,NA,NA,CATSSPGAGVGYGYTF,TGTGCCACCAGCAGCCCAGGGGCGGGGGTAGGTTATGGCTACACCTTC
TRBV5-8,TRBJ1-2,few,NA,CASSLQGYYGYTF,TGTGCCAGCAGCCTGCAGGGGTACTATGGCTACACCTTC
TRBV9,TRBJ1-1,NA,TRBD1,CASSNKDRGPTEAFF,TGTGCCAGCAGCAACAAGGACAGGGGGCCCACTGAAGCTTTCTTT
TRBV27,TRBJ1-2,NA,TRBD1,CASSLIQGAFDGYTF,TGTGCCAGCAGCTTAATACAGGGGGCGTTTGATGGCTACACCTTC
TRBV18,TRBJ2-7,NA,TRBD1,CASSPLRTGVGSYEQYF,TGTGCCAGCTCACCACTCCGGACAGGGGTTGGGAGCTACGAGCAGTACTTC
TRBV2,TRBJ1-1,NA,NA,CASSGTSAFF,TGTGCCAGCAGCGGGACTTCGGCTTTCTTT
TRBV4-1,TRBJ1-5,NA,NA,CASSQESQGYQPQHF,TGCGCCAGCAGCCAAGAATCACAGGGCTATCAGCCCCAGCATTTT
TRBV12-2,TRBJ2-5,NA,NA,CASRLAQGRGETQYF,TGTGCAAGTCGCTTAGCGCAAGGGAGAGGAGAGACCCAGTACTTC
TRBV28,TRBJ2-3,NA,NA,CASSLWARDSGTDTQYF,TGTGCCAGCAGTTTATGGGCCCGTGATAGCGGCACAGATACGCAGTATTTT
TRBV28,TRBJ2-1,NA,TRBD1,CASSLDRGLDEQFF,TGTGCCAGCAGTTTAGACAGGGGGCTGGATGAGCAGTTCTTC
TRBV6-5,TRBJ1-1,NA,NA,CASGASEAFF,TGTGCCAGCGGAGCCAGTGAAGCTTTCTTT
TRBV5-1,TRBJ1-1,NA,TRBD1,CASSTGQGLGTEAFF,TGCGCCAGCAGCACGGGACAGGGGCTGGGAACTGAAGCTTTCTTT
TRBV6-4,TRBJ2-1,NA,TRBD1,CASSTGQGAQDEQFF,TGTGCCAGCTCGACAGGACAGGGGGCGCAGGATGAGCAGTTCTTC
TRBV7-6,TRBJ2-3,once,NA,CASSFSGTPLTDTQYF,TGTGCCAGCAGCTTCTCCGGGACTCCACTCACAGATACGCAGTATTTT
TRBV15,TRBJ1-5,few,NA,CATSRVLVEPQHF,TGTGCCACCAGCAGAGTCCTTGTCGAGCCCCAGCATTTT
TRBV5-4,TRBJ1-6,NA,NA,CASSWTGNSPLHF,TGTGCCAGCAGCTGGACGGGAAATTCACCCCTCCACTTT
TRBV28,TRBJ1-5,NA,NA,CASSLYRQNQPQHF,TGTGCCAGCAGTTTGTACAGGCAGAATCAGCCCCAGCATTTT
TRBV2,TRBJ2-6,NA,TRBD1,CASRIRDRETGANVLTF,TGTGCCAGCAGAATCCGGGACAGGGAGACTGGGGCCAACGTCCTGACTTTC
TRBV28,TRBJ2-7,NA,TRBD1,CASRPTGTGGLYEQYF,TGTGCCAGCAGACCGACCGGGACAGGGGGCTTATACGAGCAGTACTTC
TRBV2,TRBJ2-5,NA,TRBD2,CASSVSSGKQETQYF,TGTGCCAGCAGTGTGTCTAGCGGAAAGCAAGAGACCCAGTACTTC
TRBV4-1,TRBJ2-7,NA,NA,CASSQERAGSYEQYF,TGCGCCAGCAGCCAAGAGAGGGCAGGATCCTACGAGCAGTACTTC
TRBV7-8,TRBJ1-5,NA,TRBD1,CASREDRVGHQPQHF,TGTGCCAGCAGGGAAGACAGGGTCGGGCATCAGCCCCAGCATTTT
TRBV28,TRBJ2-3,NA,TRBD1,CASSPAVGQGTDTQYF,TGTGCCAGCAGCCCCGCCGTAGGACAGGGGACAGATACGCAGTATTTT
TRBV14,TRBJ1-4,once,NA,CASSQEGEGNEKLFF,TGTGCCAGCAGCCAGGAGGGCGAGGGTAATGAAAAACTGTTTTTT
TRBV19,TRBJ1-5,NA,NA,CASSIAEGPQHF,TGTGCCAGTAGTATAGCTGAGGGGCCCCAGCATTTT
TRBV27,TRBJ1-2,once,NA,CASSFAGANYGYTF,TGTGCCAGCAGTTTTGCCGGAGCTAACTATGGCTACACCTTC
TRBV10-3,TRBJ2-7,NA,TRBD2,CATTPLRLADYEQYF,TGTGCCACCACCCCCCTCAGACTAGCGGACTACGAGCAGTACTTC
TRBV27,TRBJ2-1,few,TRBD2,CASSLAGGLYNEQFF,TGTGCCAGCAGTCTAGCGGGAGGCCTCTACAATGAGCAGTTCTTC
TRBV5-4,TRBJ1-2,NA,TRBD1,CASSLQGEAYGYTF,TGTGCCAGCAGCTTGCAGGGGGAGGCCTATGGCTACACCTTC
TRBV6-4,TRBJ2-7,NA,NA,CASCVASDTYEQYF,TGTGCCAGCTGTGTGGCTAGCGATACCTACGAGCAGTACTTC
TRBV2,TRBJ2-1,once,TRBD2,CASSAGTSGRVGNEQFF,TGTGCCAGCAGTGCCGGGACTAGCGGTAGGGTTGGGAATGAGCAGTTCTTC
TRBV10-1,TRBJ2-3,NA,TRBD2,CASSDRAGGPPDTQYF,TGCGCCAGCAGTGACCGTGCGGGAGGGCCCCCAGATACGCAGTATTTT
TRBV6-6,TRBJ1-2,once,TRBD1,CASAPSRDSFNYGYTF,TGTGCCAGCGCCCCATCCCGGGACAGCTTTAACTATGGCTACACCTTC
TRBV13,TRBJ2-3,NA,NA,CASSYRGGVDTQYF,TGTGCCAGCAGCTACAGAGGAGGGGTAGATACGCAGTATTTT
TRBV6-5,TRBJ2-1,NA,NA,CASSGERATYNEQFF,TGTGCCAGCAGTGGTGAGCGGGCTACCTACAATGAGCAGTTCTTC